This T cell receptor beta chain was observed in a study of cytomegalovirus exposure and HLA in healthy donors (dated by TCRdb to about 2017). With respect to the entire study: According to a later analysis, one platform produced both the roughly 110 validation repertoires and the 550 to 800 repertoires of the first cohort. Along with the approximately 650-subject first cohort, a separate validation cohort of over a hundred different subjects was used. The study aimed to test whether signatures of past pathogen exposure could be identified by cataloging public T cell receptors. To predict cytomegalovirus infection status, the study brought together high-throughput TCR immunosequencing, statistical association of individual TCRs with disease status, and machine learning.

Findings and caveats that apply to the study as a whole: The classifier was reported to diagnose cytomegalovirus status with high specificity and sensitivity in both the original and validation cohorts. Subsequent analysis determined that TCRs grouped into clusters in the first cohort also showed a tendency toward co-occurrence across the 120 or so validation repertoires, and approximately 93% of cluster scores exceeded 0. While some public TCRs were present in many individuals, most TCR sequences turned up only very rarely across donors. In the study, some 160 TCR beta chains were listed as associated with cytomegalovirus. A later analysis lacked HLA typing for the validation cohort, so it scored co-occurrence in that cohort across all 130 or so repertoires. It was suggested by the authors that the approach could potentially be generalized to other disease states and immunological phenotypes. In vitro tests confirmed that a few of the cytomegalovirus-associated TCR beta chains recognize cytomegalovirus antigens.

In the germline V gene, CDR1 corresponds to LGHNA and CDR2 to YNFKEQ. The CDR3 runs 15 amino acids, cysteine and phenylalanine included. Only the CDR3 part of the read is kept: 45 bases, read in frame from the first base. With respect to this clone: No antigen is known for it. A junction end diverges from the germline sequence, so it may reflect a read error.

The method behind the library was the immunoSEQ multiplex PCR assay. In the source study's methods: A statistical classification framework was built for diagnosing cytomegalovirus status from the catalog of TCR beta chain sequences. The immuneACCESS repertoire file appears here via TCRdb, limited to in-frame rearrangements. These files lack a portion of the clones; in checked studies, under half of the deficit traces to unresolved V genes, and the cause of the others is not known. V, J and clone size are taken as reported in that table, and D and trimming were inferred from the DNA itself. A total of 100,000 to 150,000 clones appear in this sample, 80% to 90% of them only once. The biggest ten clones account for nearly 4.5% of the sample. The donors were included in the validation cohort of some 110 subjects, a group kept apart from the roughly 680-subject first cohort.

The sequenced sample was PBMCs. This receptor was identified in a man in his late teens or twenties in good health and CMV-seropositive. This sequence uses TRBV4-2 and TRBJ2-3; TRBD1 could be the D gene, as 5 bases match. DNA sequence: TGTGCCAGCAGCCAAGGGGGCGACCCCACAAATACGCAGTATTTT. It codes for CASSQGGDPTNTQYF.